This T cell receptor beta chain was found in a study of shared clonotypes between healthy human individuals. Comments on this clone: A clone one base away is much larger, so this may be a read error. Additional DNA sequences in this sample encode the identical CDR3.

Each sample came from a Caucasian adult donor living in Nashville, Tennessee. The germline gives CDR1 GTSNPN, CDR2 SVGIG (reference sequence). The CDR3 length is 13 residues. The team ran DNA from unsorted PBMCs on ten immunoSEQ deep assay plates for sequencing. Method: immunoSEQ multiplex PCR; TCRdb's copy keeps in-frame clones and lacks some. Counted here are approximately 440,000 clones, around 77% occurring once; the ten biggest clones make up about 11%. The receptor's source is a woman in her 40s in good health. Some clones in this sample may be carry-over from other donors' samples. The chain combines TRBV30 with TRBJ2-2; the D gene is possibly TRBD2 (5 bases). The sample consisted of PBMCs. The CDR3 coding sequence is TGTGCCTGGAAAAGGCAGAACCCCGGGGAGCTATTTTTT. Protein sequence: CAWKRQNPGELFF.